This T cell receptor (beta chain) came from a study of T cells after yellow fever vaccination (dated by TCRdb to about 2019). As for the study more broadly: The SMART-Seq v4 Ultra Low Input RNA kit was used to prepare libraries from fractions with low cell numbers. To follow T-cell clones before and after primary and booster YFV17D yellow fever vaccination, bulk TCR alpha and beta repertoires were sequenced over time. Two healthy male donors, one aged 18 to 30 and one aged 30 to 40 years, made up the cohort. Blood samples were taken at several timepoints before and after primary and secondary immunization, and bulk PBMC replicates and cell subsets were isolated. What the authors observed across the whole study: After the booster, most of the clones that had expanded following primary vaccination were detected again (about 95% of CD4 and around 90% of CD8), which suggests that memory was broadly maintained. Computational filtering was needed because FACS-sorted repertoires could contain abundant contaminating clonotypes from the bulk population. A small share of clonotypes was detected in both CD4 and CD8 compartments, with the overlap likely arising from convergent recombination. Because the study included only a couple of donors, the extent to which the findings can be generalized is limited. The secondary T-cell response was weaker than the primary response but faster, peaking on day 5 instead of day 15.

As concerns this clonotype: Its cognate antigen has yet to be identified. The sample holds no much larger clone one base away, and base qualities are not on file.

TCR cDNA was synthesized by 5'RACE template switching, through which a universal primer site and unique molecular identifiers were introduced. Priming of cDNA synthesis was performed from both the TCR alpha and TCR beta constant segments. Two PCR steps were used to amplify libraries, with sample barcodes and sequencing adapters being added in the second step. Sequencing of the libraries was done on either Illumina HiSeq 2500 (2x100 bp) or NovaSeq (2x150 bp). Processing in the source paper ran as follows. Reads were demultiplexed and collapsed into UMI consensus sequences with MIGEC, and V(D)J alignment was performed with MiXCR. Vaccine-responding clonotypes were defined with edgeR using replicate PBMC samples, requiring FDR below 0.01 and a log2 fold change above 5 up to day 15. Each bulk clonotype received a CD4 or CD8 identity based on whether the sequenced CD4 or CD8 repertoire contained that clonotype at higher abundance. TCRdb handled the public reads itself, with Q25 trimming in fastp and clone calling in MiXCR, and kept productive beta chains. Identical CDR3 protein sequences are pooled into one entry, listed with their most common genes and DNA. These V and J calls rely on TCRdb rather than the paper's analysis. The sample table contains about 370,000 distinct CDR3 sequences; only one count was recorded for more than 9% of them. The biggest ten clones account for more than 15% of the sample.

The sample's treatment or condition label, decoded: live attenuated yellow fever vaccine strain. Two biological replicates of bulk PBMCs were collected at each blood-draw timepoint. PBMCs were isolated from peripheral blood using a standard Ficoll-Paque protocol. TriZol was used to extract RNA from bulk PBMCs, CD4 and CD8 fractions, and dextramer-positive and dextramer-negative fractions. V is cut by 7 bases and J by 3 bases, and the space between the germline ends is 12 bases. Measured from the cysteine to the phenylalanine, the CDR3 is 14 residues long. Only the CDR3 DNA stays, 42 bases, in frame from base 1.

Material: PBMCs, obtained on the day of the first yellow fever vaccination. The sequence is built from TRBV12-3 or TRBV12-4 and TRBJ1-4; TRBD1 is possibly the D segment (6 matching bases). The source of this sequence is a man aged 18 to 29 who received the YFV17D yellow fever vaccine. The CDR3 corresponds to CASNAGEANEKLFF. DNA sequence: TGTGCCAGCAACGCAGGGGAAGCTAATGAAAAACTGTTTTTT.